This T cell receptor (beta chain) was documented in a study of T cell responses to AZD1222 COVID-19 vaccine. As regards this clone: Its antigen is currently unknown. Other DNA sequences from this sample encode an identical CDR3 as well.

Study outcomes and limitations: Only a handful of AZD1222 recipients, several in all, had baseline seropositivity. Nearly half of spike-specific TCRs reportedly target variant regions that are unmutated in the B.1.351 and B.1.1.7 variants.

The protocol was immunoSEQ multiplex PCR, while the TCRdb copy is restricted to in-frame clones and leaves out a portion. The sample shows about 19,000 clones, roughly 81% of them seen only once. The clonotype was recovered from an adult who received the AZD1222 COVID-19 vaccine. Here the sequenced sample was peripheral blood, taken 28 days after the second AZD1222 dose.

CDR3 DNA: TGCGCCAGCAGCTTGTTAACAGGCAGCTCTGGAAACACCATATATTTT. It specifies CASSLLTGSSGNTIYF. The V gene is TRBV5-1, the J gene TRBJ1-3, with TRBD1 as a possible D gene (5 bases). Germline CDR1 reads SGHRS; CDR2 reads YFSETQ. The V end lost 1 base, the J end lost 0 bases, and 11 bases lay between the germline ends. The CDR3 has 16 amino acids.